The 22 T cell receptor beta chains given below trace back to one sample, sequenced in a study of breast tumors, draining lymph nodes, adjacent tissues. TCRdb reprocessed the multiplex PCR reads via MiXCR and lists one record per CDR3 protein. The sample yields approximately 230,000 distinct CDR3 sequences, around 35% seen once. Breast cancer patients provided tissue from their axillary draining lymph nodes. The specimen was axillary lymph node tissue. The receptors shown here come from a female donor with breast cancer. Some clones in this sample may be carry-over from other donors' samples.

This clonotype was seen many times. This rearrangement joins TRBV2 to TRBJ2-1; 12 nucleotides agree with TRBD2. CDR1 is SNHLY and CDR2 is FYNNEI in the germline V gene. V was clipped by 3 bases and J by 9 bases; unmatched bases: 3. This CDR3 contains 14 residues. For the CDR3, the DNA is TGTGCCAGCAGTGATACTAGCGGGAGGAGTGAGCAGTTCTTC. Protein: CASSDTSGRSEQFF.

This clonotype was detected ten times or more. The chain recombines TRBV20-1 with TRBJ1-2, with D unresolved. The CDR3 is 12 amino acids. V was trimmed by 3 bases and J by 8 bases, leaving 13 bases between them. Germline CDR1 is DFQATT and CDR2 is SNEGSKA (reference sequence). CDR3 region: CSASRGGEGYTF. Written as DNA, the CDR3 is TGCAGTGCTAGCCGGGGAGGTGAGGGCTACACCTTC.

This sequence joins TRBV10-2 and TRBJ2-5; 9 nucleotides match TRBD2. The CDR3 spans 15 residues. Germline trimming cut 6 bases from V and 1 base from J; bases unmatched to any gene: 6. CDR1 and CDR2 from the germline V gene are WSHSY and SAAADI. CDR3 sequence: CASRGSSGTQETQYF. The CDR3 DNA sequence: TGCGCCAGCAGGGGGTCTAGCGGGACCCAAGAGACCCAGTACTTC.

This clonotype showed up many times. The V gene is TRBV9, the J gene TRBJ2-5; 7 nucleotides match TRBD1. J was trimmed by 1 base and V by 2 bases; bases with no gene match: 5. The CDR3 spans 15 residues. Germline values: CDR1 SGDLS, CDR2 YYNGEE. CDR3 sequence: CASSVRTGVQETQYF. Written as DNA, the CDR3 is TGTGCCAGCAGCGTCCGGACAGGTGTCCAAGAGACCCAGTACTTC.

The chain links TRBV27 to TRBJ1-2; 10 positions match TRBD1. CDR3 size: 15 residues. Trimming removed 7 bases from V and 8 bases from J; junction bases left unmatched: 13. CDR1 is MNHEY, CDR2 SMNVEV, per germline (reference sequence). CDR3 protein: CASTPGGTGVFGYTF. CDR3 sequence (DNA): TGTGCCAGCACCCCTGGGGGGACAGGGGTCTTCGGCTACACCTTC.

As for this clonotype: No conserved phenylalanine or tryptophan is present at the end of the CDR3, so a read error is the likely explanation. No DNA is shown, since the ends of the CDR3 on it are uncertain; the CDR3 is the one TCRdb lists. J is TRBJ2-7 and V is TRBV4-2; TRBD2, the D gene given by the table, was not confirmed from the DNA. 9 amino acids form the CDR3, both terminal residues included. CDR1 LGHNA and CDR2 YNFKEQ come from the germline V gene. Here the CDR3 reads CASSQEPSG.

The chain is built from TRBV25-1 and TRBJ2-6, with TRBD2 identical over 8 bases. Trimming cost V 5 bases and J 8 bases; bases outside gene matches: 20. Germline CDR1 and CDR2: MGHDK and SYGVNS. The CDR3 has 19 residues. CDR3 region: CASSPPFTGGASKTNVLTF. DNA for the CDR3: TGTGCCAGCAGTCCCCCTTTCACCGGGGGGGCGAGTAAGACCAACGTCCTGACTTTC.

This clonotype appeared a few times. A much more abundant neighbour one base away suggests this may be a read error. J is TRBJ2-7 and V is TRBV20-1; no reliable D call. CDR1 DFQATT and CDR2 SNEGSKA come from the germline V gene (reference sequence). This CDR3 comprises 13 residues. The CDR3 sequence: CSASMPDTYAQYF. For the CDR3, the DNA is TGCAGTGCTAGTATGCCGGATACCTACGCGCAGTACTTC.

CDR3 bases: TGCAGCGTGGGACAGGCCAACTATGGCTACACCTTC. Its protein product is CSVGQANYGYTF. The chain joins TRBV29-1 to TRBJ1-2; 8 bases agree with TRBD1. Germline V lookup: CDR1 SQVTM, CDR2 ANQGSEA. After removal of 6 bases from V and 2 bases from J, the junction contained 2 bases not matched to a gene. CDR3 length: 12 amino acids.

This clonotype was counted ten times or more. The V gene is TRBV7-9, the J gene TRBJ2-1, with D unclear. V lost 2 bases, J lost 5 bases, and 7 bases lay in between. The V gene's germline CDR1 is SEHNR and CDR2 FQNEAQ (reference sequence). There are 13 residues in the CDR3. The CDR3 protein is CASSLLSNNEQFF. CDR3 DNA: TGTGCCAGCAGCTTATTGAGTAACAATGAGCAGTTCTTC.

This clonotype was found many times. The chain combines TRBV7-8 with TRBJ2-3, with D uncertain. Germline-derived CDR1 and CDR2 are SGHVS and FQNEAQ. Trimming took 1 base from V and 2 from J, leaving 4 bases between them. CDR3 length equals 13 residues. The CDR3 region has the DNA TGTGCCAGCAGCTTAGTTTACACAGATACGCAGTATTTT. Residues: CASSLVYTDTQYF.

Comments on this clonotype: A much larger clone differs from this one at a single base, so this may be a read error. The chain uses TRBV20-1 and TRBJ2-1, with D possibly called TRBD1 or TRBD2 (5 bases each). CDR1 is DFQATT, CDR2 SNEGSKA, per germline (reference sequence). CDR3 size: 12 residues. The CDR3 reads CSARGASLEPFF. The DNA for the CDR3 is TGCAGTGCAAGAGGGGCTAGCCTTGAGCCGTTCTTC.

This clonotype was seen a handful of times. It may be a read error: a sequence one base away is much more abundant. This likely comes from a read error, as the CDR3 has no conserved phenylalanine or tryptophan at its end. The chain joins TRBV19 to TRBJ2-5; 9 bases are shared with TRBD1. Germline V CDR1 and CDR2: LNHDA, SQIVND (reference sequence). With V trimmed by 2 bases and J by 5 bases, 9 bases remained unmatched. This CDR3 has 16 residues. The CDR3 DNA is TGTGCCAGTAGTATACTAGGGACAGGGAAAGGGGAGACCCAGTACTCC. Protein sequence: CASSILGTGKGETQYS.

V and J are TRBV20-1 and TRBJ2-5; maybe TRBD2 (6 bases). The CDR3 extends over 14 amino acids. CDR1 DFQATT and CDR2 SNEGSKA come from the germline V gene (reference sequence). V was cut by 3 bases and J by 2 bases, with 13 bases left in between. The CDR3 is CSARGAGKQETQYF. DNA of the CDR3: TGCAGTGCTAGGGGAGCGGGTAAACAAGAGACCCAGTACTTC.

The chain joins TRBV5-1 to TRBJ2-6, with D possibly being TRBD1 (5 bases). The V end was cut by 5 bases, the J end by 0 bases, with 12 bases between. This CDR3 comprises 16 residues. Germline lookup yields CDR1 SGHRS and CDR2 YFSETQ. The CDR3 DNA reads as TGCGCCAGCAGACTGACAGAGCTCTCTGGGGCCAACGTCCTGACTTTC. Translated: CASRLTELSGANVLTF.

This clonotype showed up just a few times. V and J are TRBV20-1 and TRBJ1-2; 7 nucleotides align to TRBD1. Germline loops: CDR1 DFQATT, CDR2 SNEGSKA (reference sequence). The CDR3 loop spans 14 amino acids. V was pared by 3 bases and J by 12 bases, with 16 bases of the junction left unmatched. CDR3 sequence reads: CSASGPDRISGNTF. CDR3 DNA sequence: TGCAGTGCTAGTGGTCCGGACAGGATTTCTGGAAACACCTTC.

Comment on this clonotype: Given a much more abundant clone one base away, this may be a read error. The chain is built from TRBV20-1 and TRBJ2-1; the D call may be TRBD1 or TRBD2 (5 bases each). V shed 3 bases and J shed 6 bases, with 18 bases lying between them. Germline values: CDR1 DFQATT, CDR2 SNEGSKA (reference sequence). This CDR3 comprises 15 residues. The CDR3 sequence is CSASFGGAASNEQFF. The CDR3 bases are TGCAGTGCTAGTTTTGGGGGAGCAGCCTCCAATGAGCAGTTCTTC.

With regard to this clonotype: Lacking the conserved final phenylalanine or tryptophan, this CDR3 likely reflects a read error. The chain combines TRBV30 with TRBJ1-2, with unresolved D. This CDR3 spans 14 amino acids. CDR1 GTSNPN and CDR2 SVGIG come from the germline V gene (reference sequence). This CDR3 is CAWRVPGANYGYTL. The CDR3 nucleotides are TGCGCCTGGAGGGTGCCGGGAGCTAACTATGGCTACACCCTC.

This chain connects TRBV11-2 to TRBJ2-7; D not certain. This CDR3 is built from 11 residues. CDR1 SGHAT and CDR2 FQNNGV come from the germline V gene. Trimming cost V 4 bases and J 11 bases, with 12 bases left between them. CDR3 sequence reads: CASSWALGKYF. CDR3 in DNA: TGTGCCAGCAGCTGGGCACTGGGAAAGTACTTC.

This clonotype was observed at least ten times. The chain uses TRBV11-2 and TRBJ2-3; possibly TRBD1 for D (7 bases). CDR3 size: 15 residues. The germline V and J ends were trimmed by 3 bases and 5 bases, with 15 bases remaining between them. Germline-derived CDR1 and CDR2 are SGHAT and FQNNGV. CDR3 residues: CASSFLGQGGDTQYF. The DNA for the CDR3 is TGTGCCAGCAGCTTTCTCGGGCAGGGGGGAGATACGCAGTATTTT.

The sample holds a few counts of this clonotype. This chain uses TRBV28 with TRBJ1-4; TRBD1 matches at 11 bases. CDR1 and CDR2 from the germline V gene are MDHEN and SYDVKM. The CDR3 consists of 14 residues. V lost 6 bases to trimming and J lost 7 bases; unmatched junction nucleotides: 4. CDR3 loop: CASRDRGRGEKLFF. The CDR3 DNA is TGTGCCAGCAGGGACAGGGGGCGGGGTGAAAAACTGTTTTTT.

In its sample, this clonotype was seen many times. The rearrangement joins TRBV28 to TRBJ2-5; D is undetermined. This CDR3 spans 13 amino acids. Trimming stripped 3 bases from V and 0 bases from J, with 5 bases between. The germline V gene has CDR1 MDHEN and CDR2 SYDVKM. The CDR3 reads CASSFPNQETQYF. CDR3 bases: TGTGCCAGCAGTTTCCCCAACCAAGAGACCCAGTACTTC.